The 23 T cell receptor beta chains below were found in one sample sequenced in a study of T cells in Graves' hyperthyroidism and ophthalmopathy. Amplified TCR beta CDR3 regions came from RNA transcripts. The HTBI primer set drove a first-round RT-PCR of the TCR CDR3. TCRdb reprocessed the multiplex PCR reads via MiXCR and lists one record per CDR3 protein. In the table there are approximately 400,000 distinct CDR3 sequences, 14% of which are singletons. The sample consisted of blood. These receptors were obtained from a woman under 40 with Graves' ophthalmopathy.

This clonotype was picked up many times. This chain links TRBV11-2 with TRBJ2-7; no firm D call. The germline V gene has CDR1 SGHAT and CDR2 FQNNGV. V lost 7 bases and J lost 3, with 13 bases in between. There are 13 residues in the CDR3. CDR3 protein: CASTDRGLYEQYF. Here the CDR3 DNA reads TGTGCCAGCACCGATCGAGGCCTCTACGAGCAGTACTTC.

This clonotype was observed many times. The V gene is TRBV27, the J gene TRBJ2-1; D perhaps matches TRBD2 (7 bases). The CDR3 runs 16 residues. V dropped 6 bases and J dropped 3 bases, with 18 bases sitting between them. Germline CDR1 MNHEY, CDR2 SMNVEV (reference sequence). The CDR3 loop reads CASSSSEGGFYNEQFF. CDR3 coding DNA: TGTGCCAGCAGCTCCTCGGAGGGGGGGTTCTACAATGAGCAGTTCTTC.

This clonotype was counted only a few times. The chain is built from TRBV18 and TRBJ1-1, with 8 bases that match TRBD1. V lost 3 bases, J lost 6 bases, and 6 bases stayed unmatched. The length of the CDR3 is 14 residues. The germline gives CDR1 KGHSH, CDR2 LQKENI. CDR3: CASSPSRDRSEAFF. Written as DNA, the CDR3 is TGTGCCAGCTCACCGTCCCGGGACAGGTCTGAAGCTTTCTTT. The full variable domain, in which reference TRBV18 and TRBJ1-1 provide the parts outside the CDR3, is NAGVMQNPRHLVRRRGQEARLRCSPMKGHSHVYWYRQLPEEGLKFMVYLQKENIIDESGMPKERFSAEFPKEGPSILRIQQVVRGDSAAYFCASSPSRDRSEAFFGQGTRLTVV.

The chain employs TRBV6-5 and TRBJ2-2; TRBD2 is a possible D gene (6 bases). The germline V gene encodes CDR1 MNHEY and CDR2 SVGAGI. Trimming removed 0 bases from V and 6 bases from J, with 8 bases in between. This CDR3 is built from 14 residues. CDR3 region: CASSYSGGAGELFF. The DNA of the CDR3 is TGTGCCAGCAGTTACTCCGGAGGGGCCGGGGAGCTGTTTTTT.

This clonotype was recorded at least ten times. V is TRBV7-9 and J is TRBJ2-5, with D perhaps matching TRBD2 (6 bases). Trimming took off 4 bases at V and 4 bases at J, with 31 bases between the two ends. CDR3 length equals 20 residues. The germline V gene has CDR1 SEHNR and CDR2 FQNEAQ (reference sequence). CDR3: CASSYTRGTEGPRRGETQYF. As DNA, the CDR3 is TGTGCCAGCAGCTACACCCGCGGGACCGAAGGCCCCAGAAGAGGAGAGACCCAGTACTTC.

Ten or more counts support this clonotype. The rearrangement joins TRBV28 to TRBJ1-3; D is unresolved. With 4 bases removed from V and 7 bases from J, the gap between germline ends came to 5 bases. The CDR3 totals 11 residues. Germline V CDR1 and CDR2: MDHEN, SYDVKM. The CDR3 sequence is CASSSLNTIYF. In nucleotides, the CDR3 is TGTGCCAGCAGTTCCCTCAACACCATATATTTT.

This chain uses TRBV2 with TRBJ2-1; 9 bases match TRBD2. Germline V gene data show CDR1 as SNHLY and CDR2 as FYNNEI. The CDR3 contains 15 residues. V lost 1 base to trimming and J lost 8 bases; unmatched junction nucleotides: 6. The chain's CDR3 is CASSEGGRAFDEQFF. CDR3 DNA: TGTGCCAGCAGTGAAGGCGGGAGGGCCTTCGATGAGCAGTTCTTC.

This clonotype showed up many times. The chain links TRBV11-2 to TRBJ2-5; 8 bases match TRBD2. The CDR3 extends over 16 amino acids. Looked up from germline, CDR1 is SGHAT and CDR2 is FQNNGV. The V gene end was trimmed by 4 bases and the J gene end by 5 bases; junction bases not matched to a gene: 12. CDR3 sequence (DNA): TGTGCCAGCAGCTCCCGCGGGGGGCCGGGCGGGGAGACCCAGTACTTC. As protein: CASSSRGGPGGETQYF.

This clonotype was seen ten or more times. J is TRBJ2-3 and V is TRBV9, with 10 bases matching TRBD2. The CDR3 extends over 15 amino acids. After removal of 0 bases from V and 4 bases from J, the junction contained 2 bases not matched to a gene. From germline, CDR1 is SGDLS and CDR2 YYNGEE. The CDR3 protein is CASSVGLAGADTQYF. For the CDR3, the DNA is TGTGCCAGCAGCGTAGGGCTAGCGGGGGCAGATACGCAGTATTTT.

This clonotype was counted at least ten times. V gene TRBV24-1 combines with J gene TRBJ1-2; TRBD1 aligns across 8 bases. CDR3 length equals 16 residues. V shed 7 bases and J 1 base; nucleotides not matched to a gene: 10. Germline V gives CDR1 KGHDR, CDR2 SFDVKD. Here the CDR3 DNA reads TGTGCCACCAGCCCAGCGGGGACAGGCCGTAACTATGGCTACACCTTC. Translating gives CATSPAGTGRNYGYTF.

Here the CDR3 reads CASGLGGTGKYEQYF. The CDR3 DNA sequence: TGTGCCAGCGGATTAGGGGGGACAGGGAAATACGAGCAGTACTTC. The rearrangement uses TRBV7-2 and TRBJ2-7; the match to TRBD1 covers 9 bases. J lost 4 bases, V lost 8 bases, and 12 bases had no gene match. The germline CDR1 and CDR2 sequences are SGHTA and FQGNSA. CDR3 length equals 15 residues.

This clonotype was observed at least ten times. The CDR3 sequence is CSARGYYRTSQLSNEQFF. CDR3 in DNA: TGCAGTGCTAGAGGATATTACCGCACTAGCCAGTTATCAAATGAGCAGTTCTTC. The chain joins TRBV20-1 to TRBJ2-1, with D possibly matching TRBD2 (6 bases). CDR1 and CDR2 from the germline V gene are DFQATT and SNEGSKA (reference sequence). Between the trimmed V and J ends, which lost 1 base and 7 bases, there was a span of 26 bases. The CDR3 loop spans 18 amino acids.

On this clonotype itself: This could be a read error, since a much larger clone is one nucleotide away. This chain uses TRBV25-1 with TRBJ2-7; TRBD1 is a possible D gene (5 bases). The CDR3 is made up of 15 amino acids. V was cut by 3 bases and J by 0 bases, with 12 bases left in between. Germline V gives CDR1 MGHDK, CDR2 SYGVNS. CDR3 residues: CASSDRQPNSYEQYF. The CDR3 bases are TGTGCCAGCAGTGACAGACAGCCCAACTCCTACGAGCAGTACTTC.

This clonotype was recorded many times. The chain carries TRBV3-1 and TRBJ1-6; the D is unclear. Trimming stripped 2 bases from V and 9 bases from J, with 11 bases between. Germline lookup yields CDR1 LGHDT and CDR2 YNNKEL (reference sequence). The CDR3 consists of 14 residues. CDR3 sequence (DNA): TGTGCCAGCAGCCAATTCCGGCTTGTTTCACCCCTCCACTTT. Translated, it gives CASSQFRLVSPLHF.

In its sample, this clonotype was seen a few times. With a much larger clone just one base away, this may be a read error. V and J are TRBV11-2 and TRBJ1-5, with D tentatively TRBD1 (6 bases). This CDR3 region has 14 residues. Trimming shortened V by 5 bases and J by 7 bases, and 15 bases separated the two germline ends. Germline loops: CDR1 SGHAT, CDR2 FQNNGV. CDR3 sequence: CASSPKGGGQPQHF. The CDR3 DNA sequence: TGTGCCAGCAGCCCCAAGGGGGGTGGACAGCCCCAGCATTTT.

This clonotype has a count of ten or more. The V call is TRBV12-3 or TRBV12-4, the J call TRBJ2-3; no clear D. V was trimmed by 1 base and J by 5 bases, leaving 16 bases between them. The length of the CDR3 is 16 residues. The CDR3 spells CASSLVDLRVEDTQYF. CDR3 in DNA: TGTGCCAGCAGTTTAGTGGACCTCCGGGTGGAAGATACGCAGTATTTT.

There are a few counts of this clonotype. The chain carries TRBV7-2 and TRBJ1-3; D may be TRBD1 (5 bases). This CDR3 comprises 16 residues. Germline V lookup: CDR1 SGHTA, CDR2 FQGNSA. Deletions cut 6 bases from V and 1 base from J, with 16 bases between. The CDR3 loop reads CASSEWGVLSGNTIYF. The DNA for the CDR3 is TGTGCCAGCAGTGAATGGGGGGTACTATCTGGAAACACCATATATTTT.

J is TRBJ2-3 and V is TRBV13, with 7 bases aligning to TRBD2. The V gene end was trimmed by 5 bases and the J gene end by 1 base; junction bases not matched to a gene: 6. The CDR3 has 15 residues. In germline, CDR1 is PRHDT, CDR2 FYEKMQ (reference sequence). Written as DNA, the CDR3 is TGTGCCAGCAGCCTCCTCCTAGCGGGCACAGATACGCAGTATTTT. It encodes CASSLLLAGTDTQYF.

The chain is built from TRBV7-9 and TRBJ1-2; D call uncertain. Germline V gene sequence: CDR1 SEHNR, CDR2 FQNEAQ (reference sequence). The CDR3 sequence is 18 residues long. V lost 1 base and J lost 1, with 19 bases in between. Written as DNA, the CDR3 is TGTGCCAGCAGCTTAGGGCGAGAATGGCAGACTATTAACTATGGCTACACCTTC. Its protein is CASSLGREWQTINYGYTF. Full variable domain (rest looked up from reference TRBV7-9 and TRBJ1-2): DTGVSQNPRHKITKRGQNVTFRCDPISEHNRLYWYRQTLGQGPEFLTYFQNEAQLEKSRLLSDRFSAERPKGSFSTLEIQRTEQGDSAMYLCASSLGREWQTINYGYTFGSGTRLTVV.

This clonotype was counted many times. The chain combines TRBV20-1 with TRBJ1-6; 8 positions match TRBD1. There are 17 residues in the CDR3. The V and J ends lost 0 bases and 3 bases, in that order; junction bases with no gene match: 7. The germline CDR1 and CDR2 sequences are DFQATT and SNEGSKA (reference sequence). The DNA of the CDR3 is TGCAGTGCTAGAGACAAGGACAGGGTTGTCTATAATTCACCCCTCCACTTT. Protein: CSARDKDRVVYNSPLHF.

In its sample, this clonotype was seen many times. This sequence joins TRBV28 and TRBJ2-3, with 8 bases fitting TRBD2. Trimming removed 5 bases from V and 2 bases from J; junction bases left unmatched: 18. Germline V lookup: CDR1 MDHEN, CDR2 SYDVKM. The CDR3 totals 19 residues. Here the CDR3 reads CASSNPFISGERNTDTQYF. CDR3 sequence (DNA): TGTGCCAGCAGTAACCCGTTCATTAGCGGGGAGAGGAACACAGATACGCAGTATTTT.

In its sample, this clonotype was seen many times. This sequence joins TRBV28 and TRBJ2-7, with 8 bases identical to TRBD2. In germline, CDR1 is MDHEN, CDR2 SYDVKM. The CDR3 contains 15 residues. Losses at the gene ends were 3 bases for V and 5 bases for J; bases not matched to a gene: 9. DNA for the CDR3: TGTGCCAGCAGTTTCCTACCGGGGGGGGTCAACGAGCAGTACTTC. As protein: CASSFLPGGVNEQYF.

Ten or more counts support this clonotype. The chain recombines TRBV6-1 with TRBJ1-5; D might be TRBD1 (5 bases). The CDR3 loop spans 14 amino acids. Germline lookup yields CDR1 MNHNS and CDR2 SASEGT. With 6 bases removed from V and 0 bases from J, the gap between germline ends came to 9 bases. The CDR3 nucleotides are TGTGCCAGCAGGGACATAAATAGCAATCAGCCCCAGCATTTT. It is translated as CASRDINSNQPQHF.